These 21 T cell receptor beta chains originate from one sample sequenced in a study of blood T cell repertoires in COVID-19 (dated by TCRdb to the early 2020s). The receptor library was made with the immunoSEQ multiplex PCR assay. TCRdb's version of the immuneACCESS table is confined to in-frame rearrangements and falls short of the full clone set. An unresolved V gene accounts for under half of the shortfall where checked; the remainder is of unknown origin. This sample lists about 83,000 clones; around 87% were detected once. Of the sample, less than 3.5% is held by the ten largest clones. The sequencing input was peripheral blood. The receptors originated from a woman aged 45-59 years with active or convalescent COVID-19.

This rearrangement joins TRBV27 to TRBJ2-2; D uncertain. V dropped 8 bases and J dropped 1 base, with 11 bases sitting between them. The V gene's germline CDR1 is MNHEY and CDR2 SMNVEV (reference sequence). The length of the CDR3 is 14 residues. As DNA, the CDR3 is TGTGCCAGCCAATGGGCAGAGAACACCGGGGAGCTGTTTTTT. Translating it yields CASQWAENTGELFF.

The chain joins TRBV6-5 to TRBJ1-2; 7 nucleotides line up with TRBD1. This CDR3 is 14 amino acids long. Germline V CDR1 and CDR2: MNHEY, SVGAGI. Trimming cost V 4 bases and J 7 bases; bases outside gene matches: 9. CDR3 coding DNA: TGTGCCAGCAGTTCCCCCCAGGGGGTTCGTGGCTACACCTTC. Translated, it gives CASSSPQGVRGYTF.

In this sample, this clone turned up a few times. This chain joins TRBV5-1 and TRBJ1-1, with a possible D match to TRBD1 (6 bases). The V and J ends lost 4 bases and 6 bases respectively, with 13 bases between them. Germline assignment: CDR1 SGHRS and CDR2 YFSETQ. The CDR3 extends over 13 amino acids. DNA of the CDR3: TGCGCCAGCAGCGTAGTGGACAGTCCTGAAGCTTTCTTT. Its protein product is CASSVVDSPEAFF.

This chain uses TRBV19 with TRBJ2-2; 7 bases match TRBD1. This CDR3 comprises 14 residues. CDR1 LNHDA and CDR2 SQIVND come from the germline V gene (reference sequence). The trim removed 7 bases at V and 5 bases at J, leaving 7 bases unmatched. The CDR3 here is CASTVTGSTGELFF. CDR3 sequence (DNA): TGTGCCAGTACGGTGACAGGGTCGACCGGGGAGCTGTTTTTT.

The J gene is TRBJ1-5, the V gene TRBV18, with D maybe TRBD1 (6 bases). The CDR3 contains 15 residues. V was pared by 6 bases and J by 7 bases, with 19 bases between. Germline V gene data show CDR1 as KGHSH and CDR2 as LQKENI. The CDR3 region is CASSPIPGDVQPQHF. The CDR3 DNA follows: TGTGCCAGCTCCCCAATTCCAGGGGATGTGCAGCCCCAGCATTTT.

The V call is TRBV24-1, the J call TRBJ2-7, with 15 bases matching TRBD2. The V gene end was trimmed by 7 bases and the J gene end by 4 bases; junction bases not matched to a gene: 4. Germline assignment: CDR1 KGHDR and CDR2 SFDVKD. The CDR3 is 15 residues long. CDR3 amino acids: CATSPGTSGGYEQYF. The CDR3 DNA reads TGTGCCACCAGCCCCGGGACTAGCGGGGGGTACGAGCAGTACTTC.

This rearrangement joins TRBV6-5 to TRBJ1-2, with 8 nucleotides matching TRBD1. V was clipped by 5 bases and J by 4 bases; unmatched bases: 9. This CDR3 comprises 15 residues. From germline, CDR1 is MNHEY and CDR2 SVGAGI. CDR3 DNA: TGTGCCAGCAGTACCAGACAGGGGCACATCTATGGCTACACCTTC. Translating gives CASSTRQGHIYGYTF.

This clone was observed once. The chain couples TRBV13 to TRBJ1-5; 8 positions match TRBD1. V was pared by 5 bases and J by 4 bases, with 4 bases of the junction left unmatched. This CDR3 is built from 14 residues. Germline CDR1 PRHDT, CDR2 FYEKMQ (reference sequence). The CDR3 sequence is CASSLGTGNQPQHF. CDR3 DNA sequence: TGTGCCAGCAGCCTGGGGACAGGTAATCAGCCCCAGCATTTT.

The rearrangement uses TRBV5-1 and TRBJ1-4; 7 nucleotides line up with TRBD1. Per germline, CDR1 SGHRS and CDR2 YFSETQ. The CDR3 is 16 amino acids. V gave up 3 bases and J gave up 5 bases; unmatched junction bases: 10. The CDR3 DNA reads as TGCGCCAGCAGCTGGGGACCGACAGGGAGCAATGAAAAACTGTTTTTT. Its translation is CASSWGPTGSNEKLFF.

This clone was detected only a few times. In DNA form, the CDR3 reads TGCGCCAGCAGCCAAGATCGCAACGGGGTCGGATCCTACAATGAGCAGTTCTTC. Residues: CASSQDRNGVGSYNEQFF. This chain joins TRBV4-3 and TRBJ2-1, with D maybe TRBD2 (5 bases). The V gene's germline CDR1 is LGHNA and CDR2 YSLEER. Deletions cut 0 bases from V and 1 base from J, with 16 bases between. There are 18 residues in the CDR3.

The chain recombines TRBV5-1 with TRBJ2-7; TRBD2 agrees at 13 bases. The CDR3 runs to 18 residues. V was pared by 0 bases and J by 2 bases, with 8 bases of the junction left unmatched. The germline V gene has CDR1 SGHRS and CDR2 YFSETQ. The CDR3 loop is CASSLATSGGTYPYEQYF. The CDR3 region has the DNA TGCGCCAGCAGCTTGGCGACTAGCGGGGGGACCTACCCCTACGAGCAGTACTTC.

This clone was counted between two and nine times. The chain couples TRBV9 to TRBJ2-2; 7 positions match TRBD2. Germline CDR1 is SGDLS and CDR2 is YYNGEE. The V segment lost 4 bases and the J segment 1 base; nucleotides outside the gene matches: 4. This CDR3 contains 15 residues. The CDR3 here is CASSPSGGNTGELFF. CDR3 nucleotide sequence: TGTGCCAGCAGCCCATCGGGGGGGAACACCGGGGAGCTGTTTTTT. Full variable domain (missing parts from reference TRBV9 and TRBJ2-2): DSGVTQTPKHLITATGQRVTLRCSPRSGDLSVYWYQQSLDQGLQFLIQYYNGEERAKGNILERFSAQQFPDLHSELNLSSLELGDSALYFCASSPSGGNTGELFFGEGSRLTVL.

CDR3 sequence: CASSPAREGTEAFF. CDR3 DNA: TGTGCCAGCAGCCCCGCGAGGGAGGGGACTGAAGCTTTCTTT. This chain links TRBV6-5 with TRBJ1-1; maybe TRBD1 (5 bases). CDR1 and CDR2 from the germline V gene are MNHEY and SVGAGI. The CDR3 contains 14 residues. V dropped 6 bases and J dropped 5 bases, with 16 bases sitting between them.

J is TRBJ1-5 and V is TRBV15; D unresolved. Trimming stripped 5 bases from V and 5 bases from J, with 19 bases between. Germline CDR1 reads LNHNV; CDR2 reads YYDKDF (reference sequence). The CDR3 has 16 residues. Written as DNA, the CDR3 is TGTGCCACCAGCCATGACGGGAGTCCTAACTATCAGCCCCAGCATTTT. Protein: CATSHDGSPNYQPQHF.

This clone was seen more than once but under ten times. The V gene is TRBV6-1, the J gene TRBJ2-3, with TRBD1 identical over 8 bases. The J segment lost 1 base and the V segment lost 0 bases, leaving 6 bases of the junction unmatched. The CDR3 runs to 17 residues. Germline loops: CDR1 MNHNS, CDR2 SASEGT. CDR3 nucleotide sequence: TGTGCCAGCAGTGAAGCGACAGGGGAGTACGGCACAGATACGCAGTATTTT. It codes for CASSEATGEYGTDTQYF.

Written as DNA, the CDR3 is TGTGCCAGCAGCCAAGATCTTGGTAGTGAAAAACTGTTTTTT. Translating it yields CASSQDLGSEKLFF. The rearrangement links TRBV14 to TRBJ1-4; D uncertain. Trimming stripped 0 bases from V and 7 bases from J, with 9 bases between. CDR3 length: 14 residues. Germline assignment: CDR1 SGHDN and CDR2 FVKESK.

V usage is TRBV7-2 and J usage is TRBJ2-7; D remains unclear. CDR3 size: 12 residues. CDR1 and CDR2 from the germline V gene are SGHTA and FQGNSA. V was clipped by 4 bases and J by 0 bases, with 4 bases between them. Written as DNA, the CDR3 is TGTGCCAGCAGCTCCTTCTCCTACGAGCAGTACTTC. It specifies CASSSFSYEQYF.

This sequence joins TRBV7-2 and TRBJ1-2; TRBD1 is a possible D gene (6 bases). The CDR3 has 13 residues. Germline V CDR1 and CDR2: SGHTA, FQGNSA. Trimming took 5 bases from V and 6 from J, leaving 13 bases between them. The CDR3 nucleotides are TGTGCCAGCAGCCCGCAACAGGGACATGGCTACACCTTC. It specifies CASSPQQGHGYTF.

This clone was detected once. V and J are TRBV3-1 (or the pseudogene TRBV3-2) and TRBJ2-5; D uncertain. The CDR3 length is 17 residues. Per the germline V gene, CDR1 is LGHDT and CDR2 is YNNKEL (reference sequence). Trimming took 0 bases from V and 1 from J, leaving 15 bases between them. CDR3 DNA sequence: TGTGCCAGCAGCCAAGATGTCGCGAGAAGATTCCAAGAGACCCAGTACTTC. It encodes CASSQDVARRFQETQYF.

The V and J genes are TRBV19 and TRBJ2-2; TRBD1 is a possible D gene (6 bases). The V end was cut by 4 bases, the J end by 9 bases, with 12 bases between. This CDR3 is 13 amino acids long. Germline V CDR1 and CDR2: LNHDA, SQIVND (reference sequence). The CDR3 sequence is CASSTQGPRELFF. The CDR3, as DNA: TGTGCCAGTAGTACACAGGGTCCCCGGGAGCTGTTTTTT.

This clone was detected once. The rearrangement uses TRBV25-1 and TRBJ2-1, with 9 bases that match TRBD2. This CDR3 contains 16 residues. Germline lookup yields CDR1 MGHDK and CDR2 SYGVNS. Trimming removed 3 bases from V and 10 bases from J; junction bases left unmatched: 13. CDR3 sequence (DNA): TGTGCCAGCAGTGACCCGAGCGGGGGGCCGTTAAGAGAGCAGTTCTTC. It specifies CASSDPSGGPLREQFF.